Listed below are T cell receptor beta chains from one sample, sequenced in a study of cytomegalovirus exposure and HLA in healthy donors. Libraries were prepared by immunoSEQ multiplex PCR; TCRdb keeps only in-frame clonotypes and omits some of them. The sample consists of roughly 300,000 clones, 86% of them appearing once. Sequences were obtained from PBMCs. These receptors came from a middle-aged man in good health and CMV-seropositive. Both conserved end residues are part of each CDR3. The D gene is left open where the match is weak. Only some rows state a clone size, as once, few, many or a class for expanded clones.

TRBV9	TRBJ1-3	NA	NA	TGTGCCAGCAGCGTAGGGGCTTCTGGAAACACCATATATTTT	CASSVGASGNTIYF
TRBV14	TRBJ2-7	NA	NA	TGTGCCAGCAGCCAAGCGGGACTGCATTTTAAAGAGCAGTACTTC	CASSQAGLHFKEQYF
TRBV6-5	TRBJ2-7	NA	TRBD1	TGTGCCAGCAGTATCGGACAGGGAACCTACGAGCAGTACTTC	CASSIGQGTYEQYF
TRBV5-1	TRBJ2-7	NA	NA	TGCGCCAGCAGCTTGGGGCCATCAGGGTACGAGCAGTACTTC	CASSLGPSGYEQYF
TRBV7-9	TRBJ1-1	NA	NA	TGTTCCAGCAGCTTAACCCTAGGAGGCACTGAAGCTTTCTTT	CSSSLTLGGTEAFF
TRBV28	TRBJ1-5	NA	TRBD1	TGTGCCAGCAGTTCCTCAGGGGGCGGCAATCAGCCCCAGCATTTT	CASSSSGGGNQPQHF
TRBV6-6	TRBJ1-1	few	NA	TGTGCCAGCATACCCGGAGGAGGATTGATGAACACTGAAGCTTTCTTT	CASIPGGGLMNTEAFF
TRBV19	TRBJ2-1	NA	TRBD2	TGTGCCAGCACCTCACTAGCGCGGGAAGGGAGTGAGCAGTTCTTC	CASTSLAREGSEQFF
TRBV6-5	TRBJ2-1	NA	NA	TGTGCCAGCAGTTACTTGGCGGGCTCCTCCTACAATGAGCAGTTCTTC	CASSYLAGSSYNEQFF
TRBV19	TRBJ2-3	NA	NA	TGTGCCAGTAGTATGGCAGGGATAACTAGCACAGATACGCAGTATTTT	CASSMAGITSTDTQYF
TRBV19	TRBJ2-7	NA	TRBD1	TGTGCCAGTAGTATGGCAGGGGGTCTGGACGAGCAGTACTTC	CASSMAGGLDEQYF
TRBV7-9	TRBJ2-3	NA	NA	TGTGCCAGCAGCGCGACGACAACATATCCTCCCACAGATACGCAGTATTTT	CASSATTTYPPTDTQYF
TRBV29-1	TRBJ2-1	NA	TRBD2	TGCAGCGTTGAAGATTACGGCGGGAGCTCCTACAATGAGCAGTTCTTC	CSVEDYGGSSYNEQFF
TRBV5-6	TRBJ2-5	NA	TRBD1	TGTGCCAGCAGCTCTCGGTGGGGACAGGGAGAGCGGGAGACCCAGTACTTC	CASSSRWGQGERETQYF
TRBV6-5	TRBJ2-1	NA	NA	TGTGCCAGCAGTAACGGACTACCACCCTACAATGAGCAGTTCTTC	CASSNGLPPYNEQFF
TRBV4-1	TRBJ2-7	few	TRBD1	TGCGCCAGCAGCCAAGGGGACAGCGAGCAGTACTTC	CASSQGDSEQYF
TRBV7-9	TRBJ2-3	NA	NA	TGTGCCAGCAGCTCAGGGTCTAGCACAGATACGCAGTATTTT	CASSSGSSTDTQYF
TRBV6-5	TRBJ2-7	NA	TRBD2	TGTGCCAGCAGCCTTACTAGCGGAGCTCTGCGGGAGCAGTACTTC	CASSLTSGALREQYF
TRBV2	TRBJ2-7	NA	TRBD1	TGTGCCAGGACAGGGGGCCAGGGGGAAAGCGCCTACGAGCAGTACTTC	CARTGGQGESAYEQYF
TRBV28	TRBJ2-7	NA	TRBD2	TGTGCCAGCAGTACTAGCGGGTCGGGAGGCCGCTACGAGCAGTACTTC	CASSTSGSGGRYEQYF
TRBV4-1	TRBJ2-7	NA	NA	TGCGCCAGCAGCACGGACAGTTACGGCTACTACGAGCAGTACTTC	CASSTDSYGYYEQYF
TRBV14	TRBJ2-1	NA	TRBD2	TGTGCCAGCAGCCAAGATTTAGCGGGAGGATATGAGCAGTTCTTC	CASSQDLAGGYEQFF
TRBV5-1	TRBJ2-3	NA	TRBD2	TGCGCCAGCAGCTCGGGACTAGCGGGAGGCGTCACAGATACGCAGTATTTT	CASSSGLAGGVTDTQYF
TRBV25-1	TRBJ1-3	NA	NA	TGTGCCAGCAGTGACGACAGCCTTATCTCTGGAAACACCATATATTTT	CASSDDSLISGNTIYF
TRBV28	TRBJ2-5	NA	TRBD1	TGTGCCAGCAGTTCAGGGGGCCAAGAGACCCAGTACTTC	CASSSGGQETQYF
TRBV5-8	TRBJ2-7	NA	NA	TGTGCCAGCAGCTTGCGGGAGTCCATCTACGAGCAGTACTTC	CASSLRESIYEQYF
TRBV28	TRBJ2-5	NA	NA	TGTGCCAGCAGTCATCAAGAGGCCCAGTACTTC	CASSHQEAQYF
TRBV28	TRBJ2-7	once	TRBD2	TGTGCCAGCAGCTTAAAGCGGGGGGGAGCGGTATCGTACGAGCAGTACTTC	CASSLKRGGAVSYEQYF
TRBV4-3	TRBJ1-2	NA	TRBD1	TGCGCCAGCAGCCTCGGACAGGGCAATTATGGCTACACCTTC	CASSLGQGNYGYTF
TRBV15	TRBJ2-5	NA	TRBD2	TGTGCCACCAGCAGGTCTGTTTCTAGCGGGAAGGAGACCCAGTACTTC	CATSRSVSSGKETQYF
TRBV10-3	TRBJ1-5	NA	NA	TGTGCCATCAGTTCAGGGGGCAATCAGCCCCAGCATTTT	CAISSGGNQPQHF
TRBV7-2	TRBJ2-7	few	TRBD2	TGTGCCAGCAGCGTAGCGGGAGGGCTATCCGAGCAGTACTTC	CASSVAGGLSEQYF
TRBV28	TRBJ1-2	NA	TRBD1	TGTGCCAGCAGTCTACAGGGGGCGCGGTATGGCTACACCTTC	CASSLQGARYGYTF